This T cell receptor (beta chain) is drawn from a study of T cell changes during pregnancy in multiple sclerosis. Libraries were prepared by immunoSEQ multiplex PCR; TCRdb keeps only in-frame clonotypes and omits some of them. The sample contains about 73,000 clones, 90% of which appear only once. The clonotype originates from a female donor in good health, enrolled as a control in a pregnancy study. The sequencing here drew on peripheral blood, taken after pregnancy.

The CDR3 nucleotides read TGTGCCAGCAGTGAAACCCCCGGGACACAAGTGCAGTACTTC. Protein sequence: CASSETPGTQVQYF. The chain links TRBV27 to TRBJ2-7; weak D call: TRBD1 (6 bases). With 5 bases removed from V and 9 bases from J, the gap between germline ends came to 20 bases. The germline V gene encodes CDR1 MNHEY and CDR2 SMNVEV (reference sequence). The CDR3 loop spans 14 amino acids.